The 27 T cell receptor beta chains below come from one sample, sequenced in a study of identical twins. Each CDR3 protein is one row after TCRdb ran MiXCR on the 5' RACE reads. The sample gives about 290,000 distinct CDR3 sequences, roughly 10% of which show up once; 7% to 8.5% is in the top ten. Another study also made use of these data, one on yellow fever vaccine responses in identical twins.

The sample was CD8+ T cells sorted from blood. All receptors come from a woman under 30 in good health.

This rearrangement joins TRBV7-9 to TRBJ2-7; D might be TRBD2 (6 bases). The germline V gene has CDR1 SEHNR and CDR2 FQNEAQ (reference sequence). The V and J ends lost 4 bases and 7 bases respectively, with 17 bases between them. CDR3 size: 14 residues. This chain's CDR3 is CASSSRGSPGEQYF. CDR3 DNA: TGTGCCAGCAGCTCTCGGGGGTCCCCGGGGGAGCAGTACTTC.

This clonotype was seen a few times. J is TRBJ2-1 and V is TRBV29-1; TRBD2 agrees at 9 bases. Germline loops: CDR1 SQVTM, CDR2 ANQGSEA. The CDR3 spans 14 residues. V trimming: 3 bases; J trimming: 9 bases; junction bases outside the gene matches: 9. The CDR3 loop reads CSVDKGLADIEQFF. The DNA for the CDR3 is TGCAGCGTTGACAAGGGACTAGCCGACATTGAGCAGTTCTTC.

This clonotype was seen more than once but under ten times. The rearrangement uses TRBV2 and TRBJ2-7, with a tentative D call TRBD2 (5 bases). Germline V lookup: CDR1 SNHLY, CDR2 FYNNEI. The germline V and J ends were trimmed by 8 bases and 5 bases, with 22 bases remaining between them. The CDR3 spans 15 residues. CDR3 region: CASQTVPGKRDEQYF. The CDR3 coding sequence is TGTGCCAGCCAGACCGTTCCAGGAAAGAGGGACGAGCAGTACTTC.

This clonotype was seen many times. The J gene is TRBJ2-1, the V gene TRBV10-2; TRBD2 agrees at 8 bases. This CDR3 is built from 16 residues. V was pared by 3 bases and J by 7 bases, with 11 bases of the junction left unmatched. Germline V lookup: CDR1 WSHSY, CDR2 SAAADI. CDR3 protein: CASSEVVGLVLNEQFF. CDR3 nucleotide sequence: TGCGCCAGCAGTGAAGTTGTGGGACTAGTCCTTAATGAGCAGTTCTTC.

The table lists this clonotype with many counts. This chain joins TRBV25-1 and TRBJ2-1, with TRBD2 identical over 7 bases. Germline loops: CDR1 MGHDK, CDR2 SYGVNS. The CDR3 contains 11 residues. The V segment lost 9 bases and the J segment 11 bases; nucleotides outside the gene matches: 7. The CDR3 DNA reads as TGTGCCAGTTATACCGGGACTAAGCAGTTCTTC. Translation gives CASYTGTKQFF.

This clonotype occurred a few times. The chain employs TRBV4-1 and TRBJ2-7; tentatively, D is TRBD2 (6 bases). Germline values: CDR1 MGHRA, CDR2 YSYEKL. The CDR3 contains 13 residues. The V and J ends lost 3 bases and 4 bases respectively, with 10 bases between them. CDR3 protein: CASSHPGEYEQYF. For the CDR3, the DNA is TGCGCCAGCAGCCATCCGGGGGAGTACGAGCAGTACTTC.

This clonotype has at least ten counts. V gene TRBV20-1 combines with J gene TRBJ1-2; D remains ambiguous. CDR1 and CDR2 from the germline V gene are DFQATT and SNEGSKA (reference sequence). This CDR3 spans 15 amino acids. Trimming took off 4 bases at V and 6 bases at J, with 21 bases between the two ends. DNA of the CDR3: TGCAGTGCTAACCCGCCACAGTCCATTACTAATGGCTACACCTTC. As protein: CSANPPQSITNGYTF.

The sample holds a few counts of this clonotype. The chain has TRBV7-2 and TRBJ2-1; TRBD1 aligns across 9 bases. CDR1 is SGHTA, CDR2 FQGNSA, per germline. Unmatched junction bases numbered 4, after V lost 3 bases and J lost 10 bases. The CDR3 has 13 residues. The CDR3 bases are TGTGCCAGCAGCTTTGGACAGGGGTGGGAGCAGTTCTTC. Translated, it gives CASSFGQGWEQFF.

This chain uses TRBV19 with TRBJ1-5; 10 nucleotides line up with TRBD1. Germline assignment: CDR1 LNHDA and CDR2 SQIVND (reference sequence). After removal of 6 bases from V and 2 bases from J, the junction contained 4 bases not matched to a gene. The CDR3 runs to 15 residues. CDR3 nucleotide sequence: TGTGCCAGTAGAACTGGGACAGGGGGCAATCAGCCCCAGCATTTT. Translating it yields CASRTGTGGNQPQHF.

The rearrangement uses TRBV5-1 and TRBJ2-5; TRBD1 might be the D (5 bases). The CDR3 loop spans 15 amino acids. Germline CDR1 and CDR2: SGHRS and YFSETQ. V was cut by 2 bases and J by 1 base, with 12 bases left in between. CDR3 in DNA: TGCGCCAGCAGCTTCAATGCAGGGTCCCAAGAGACCCAGTACTTC. Encoded protein: CASSFNAGSQETQYF.

At least ten counts were recorded for this clonotype. Its ends do not fully match the called genes, so a read error is possible. The chain joins TRBV7-7 to TRBJ2-1; maybe TRBD1 (6 bases). CDR1 is SSHAT, CDR2 FNYEAQ, per germline (reference sequence). The CDR3 is 15 amino acids. CDR3 DNA sequence: TGTGCTAGCAGCTTATCTCCGTCAGGGGACAATGAGCAGTTCTTC. Amino acid sequence: CASSLSPSGDNEQFF.

This clonotype was seen ten or more times. The chain employs TRBV7-2 and TRBJ2-1, with TRBD1 as a possible D gene (6 bases). Trimming removed 0 bases at V and 9 bases at J, with 18 bases between. This CDR3 has 16 amino acids. Germline CDR1 is SGHTA and CDR2 is FQGNSA. The CDR3 DNA follows: TGTGCCAGCAGCTTAGCTACAGGGAGTTGGGGGAGTGAGCAGTTCTTC. Amino acids: CASSLATGSWGSEQFF.

This clonotype was detected a few times. The chain employs TRBV4-1 and TRBJ2-5, with D tentatively TRBD1 (5 bases). CDR3 size: 16 residues. The V end lost 5 bases, the J end lost 3 bases, and 19 bases lay between the germline ends. The germline V gene has CDR1 MGHRA and CDR2 YSYEKL. The CDR3 bases are TGCGCCAGCAGCACCCGGACCTCAGGGCACGAAGAGACCCAGTACTTC. It is translated as CASSTRTSGHEETQYF.

The rearrangement joins TRBV2 to TRBJ2-1; perhaps D is TRBD1 or TRBD2 (7 bases each). Trimming cost V 6 bases and J 6 bases, with 21 bases left between them. Germline loops: CDR1 SNHLY, CDR2 FYNNEI. The CDR3 loop spans 16 amino acids. CDR3 residues: CASSGGKGGRGNEQFF. DNA of the CDR3: TGTGCCAGCAGCGGGGGGAAAGGGGGCCGGGGCAATGAGCAGTTCTTC.

The V call is TRBV4-3, the J call TRBJ2-1; TRBD2 matches 12 bases. V lost 0 bases and J lost 8; bases outside the gene matches: 11. Germline V lookup: CDR1 LGHNA, CDR2 YSLEER. The CDR3 is made up of 18 amino acids. CDR3 loop: CASSQDQPQTSGSHEQFF. The CDR3 nucleotides are TGCGCCAGCAGCCAAGATCAGCCTCAGACTAGCGGGAGTCATGAGCAGTTCTTC.

The chain links TRBV11-2 to TRBJ1-1; D gene ambiguous. Germline CDR1 reads SGHAT; CDR2 reads FQNNGV. The ends were cut back, 2 bases at V and 3 bases at J, with 10 bases in the middle. This CDR3 has 14 amino acids. The CDR3 protein is CASSLMALDTEAFF. Written as DNA, the CDR3 is TGTGCCAGCAGCTTAATGGCCCTCGACACTGAAGCTTTCTTT.

This clonotype has just a few counts. The chain recombines TRBV20-1 with TRBJ2-7, with D possibly matching TRBD1 (6 bases). The CDR3 consists of 13 residues. Germline loops: CDR1 DFQATT, CDR2 SNEGSKA (reference sequence). V was shortened by 6 bases and J by 3 bases, with 15 bases between the two germline ends. This CDR3 is CSAGGPPHYEQYF. The CDR3 coding sequence is TGCAGTGCAGGGGGACCCCCTCACTACGAGCAGTACTTC.

This clonotype occurred a few times. V is TRBV20-1 and J is TRBJ2-1; 7 bases match TRBD1. Unmatched junction bases numbered 3, after V lost 0 bases and J lost 4 bases. Looked up from germline, CDR1 is DFQATT and CDR2 is SNEGSKA (reference sequence). The CDR3 extends over 14 amino acids. CDR3: CSARDYRGYNEQFF. CDR3 nucleotide sequence: TGCAGTGCTAGAGACTACAGGGGATACAATGAGCAGTTCTTC.

This clonotype showed up just a few times. The chain has TRBV7-6 and TRBJ1-2, with D unclear. Germline V gene lookup returns CDR1 SGHVS and CDR2 FNYEAQ. This CDR3 comprises 14 residues. Trimming took 3 bases from V and 7 from J, leaving 15 bases between them. CDR3 amino acids: CASSFGEGSGGYTF. The CDR3 DNA reads as TGTGCCAGCAGCTTCGGTGAAGGTTCGGGTGGCTACACCTTC. Drawing the rest from reference TRBV7-6 and TRBJ1-2, the complete variable domain is GAGVSQSPRYKVTKRGQDVALRCDPISGHVSLYWYRQALGQGPEFLTYFNYEAQQDKSGLPNDRFSAERPEGSISTLTIQRTEQRDSAMYRCASSFGEGSGGYTFGSGTRLTVV.

This clonotype showed up many times. The chain employs TRBV28 and TRBJ2-3; D is possibly TRBD2 (5 bases). The CDR3 runs 15 residues. Germline values: CDR1 MDHEN, CDR2 SYDVKM. Trimming pared 3 bases from V and 1 base from J, leaving 11 bases between. The DNA of the CDR3 is TGTGCCAGCAGTTTTCCGGGGAATGGCACAGATACGCAGTATTTT. It codes for CASSFPGNGTDTQYF.

This sequence joins TRBV7-2 and TRBJ2-5; D tentatively fits TRBD1 or TRBD2 (6 bases each). The germline V and J ends were trimmed by 1 base and 0 bases, with 12 bases remaining between them. In germline, CDR1 is SGHTA, CDR2 FQGNSA. This CDR3 is 16 amino acids long. CDR3 residues: CASSLVGGPYQETQYF. For the CDR3, the DNA is TGTGCCAGCAGCTTAGTAGGGGGGCCGTACCAAGAGACCCAGTACTTC.

This clonotype was counted at least ten times. This chain connects TRBV12-3 or TRBV12-4 to TRBJ1-5; D might be TRBD1 (6 bases). The CDR3 is 13 amino acids. The ends were cut back, 7 bases at V and 5 bases at J, with 12 bases in the middle. The DNA of the CDR3 is TGTGCCAGCACCGAAGGGGGGGATCAGCCCCAGCATTTT. This translates into CASTEGGDQPQHF.

The chain recombines TRBV27 with TRBJ2-1; D is unclear. Germline V gives CDR1 MNHEY, CDR2 SMNVEV (reference sequence). Trimming removed 7 bases from V and 4 bases from J, with 11 bases in between. This CDR3 comprises 13 residues. CDR3 DNA sequence: TGTGCCAGCACCTTGGGCCCTTACAATGAGCAGTTCTTC. Protein: CASTLGPYNEQFF.

This chain links TRBV6-5 with TRBJ2-7; D might be TRBD1 or TRBD2, each matching 5 bases. Germline V lookup: CDR1 MNHEY, CDR2 SVGAGI. The CDR3 loop spans 14 amino acids. V was trimmed by 0 bases and J by 2 bases, leaving 8 bases between them. Written as DNA, the CDR3 is TGTGCCAGCAGTTACTCGATGGGGGCCTACGAGCAGTACTTC. Its translation is CASSYSMGAYEQYF.

This clonotype turned up a few times. The genes are TRBV11-2 and TRBJ2-3; D remains ambiguous. This CDR3 is 18 amino acids long. Trimming cost V 0 bases and J 2 bases, with 18 bases left between them. From germline, CDR1 is SGHAT and CDR2 FQNNGV. CDR3 loop: CASSLDWSLGAYTDTQYF. DNA of the CDR3: TGTGCCAGCAGCTTAGACTGGTCCTTGGGCGCATACACAGATACGCAGTATTTT.

This clonotype has a count of ten or more. This sequence joins TRBV4-3 and TRBJ2-1; 12 bases are shared with TRBD1. Germline V lookup: CDR1 LGHNA, CDR2 YSLEER. The CDR3 runs to 15 residues. The ends lost 4 bases at V and 7 bases at J; junction bases unmatched: 5. The DNA for the CDR3 is TGCGCCAGCAGCCCGGGACAGGGGGCTGAAAATGAGCAGTTCTTC. Its protein is CASSPGQGAENEQFF.

V is TRBV6-5 and J is TRBJ2-6, with D possibly matching TRBD1 (5 bases). Germline CDR1 is MNHEY and CDR2 is SVGAGI. Trimming left V 0 bases short and J 0 bases short, with 9 bases between. This CDR3 is 17 amino acids long. CDR3 DNA: TGTGCCAGCAGTTACTCAGGACACCCCTCTGGGGCCAACGTCCTGACTTTC. This gives the protein CASSYSGHPSGANVLTF.